This T cell receptor (beta chain) was recovered during a study of cytomegalovirus exposure and HLA in healthy donors. Study-level findings and limits: Fewer N-insertions (relative to the approximately 700-donor mean) were reportedly seen in an Asian-associated ancestry cluster in a later analysis. An analysis was carried out at a later point. It showed that HLA-associated TCR beta chains were more clonally expanded than equally common non-associated chains. DRB1 had the most TCR associations and HLA-C the fewest, a later analysis found, with rates varying by HLA locus.

PCR involved 60 Vbeta and 13 Jbeta primers. Generated by immunoSEQ multiplex PCR, the TCRdb table keeps only in-frame clones and is missing some. The sample lists 150,000 to 200,000 clones, nearly 80% occurring once. Germline V CDR1 and CDR2: SGHRS, YFSETQ. The CDR3 extends over 16 amino acids. Germline trimming cut 0 bases from V and 3 bases from J; bases unmatched to any gene: 8. Regarding this clone: The antigen is undetermined.

The clonotype originates from a woman in her 40s in good health and CMV-seronegative. Sequenced input: PBMCs. The chain recombines TRBV5-1 with TRBJ2-7, with 8 bases lining up with TRBD1. CDR3 protein: CASSLVPGGNGYEQYF. The CDR3 region has the DNA TGCGCCAGCAGCTTGGTACCAGGGGGCAACGGCTACGAGCAGTACTTC.